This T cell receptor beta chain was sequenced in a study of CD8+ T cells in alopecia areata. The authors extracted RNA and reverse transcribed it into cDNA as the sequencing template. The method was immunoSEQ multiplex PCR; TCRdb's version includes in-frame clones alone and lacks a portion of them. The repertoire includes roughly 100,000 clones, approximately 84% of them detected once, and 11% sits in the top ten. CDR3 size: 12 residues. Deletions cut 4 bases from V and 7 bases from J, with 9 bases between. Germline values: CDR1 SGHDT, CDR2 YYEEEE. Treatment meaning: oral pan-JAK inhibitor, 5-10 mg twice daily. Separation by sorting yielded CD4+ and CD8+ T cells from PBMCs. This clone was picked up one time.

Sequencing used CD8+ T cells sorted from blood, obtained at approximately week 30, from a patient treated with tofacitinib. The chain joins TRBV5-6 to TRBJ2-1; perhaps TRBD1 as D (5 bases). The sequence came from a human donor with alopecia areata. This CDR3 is CASSGDRNEQFF. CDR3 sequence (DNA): TGTGCCAGCAGCGGAGACAGAAATGAGCAGTTCTTC.